Each of the 32 T cell receptor beta chains below was sequenced from the same sample in a study of identifying expanded T cells in peripheral blood. TCRdb's copy holds only in-frame clones and misses some; the assay was immunoSEQ multiplex PCR. This table has under 150,000 clones, about 88% appearing once. The sample was blood. The receptors shown here come from a person aged 18 to 69 in good health.

CDR3 sequence: CASSESGTQHNEQFF. DNA for the CDR3: TGCGCCAGCAGTGAGTCTGGGACACAACACAATGAGCAGTTCTTC. V usage is TRBV10-1 and J usage is TRBJ2-1; D is possibly TRBD1 (6 bases). The germline CDR1 and CDR2 sequences are WNHNN and SYGVQD (reference sequence). This CDR3 is built from 15 residues. Trimming removed 0 bases from V and 5 bases from J, with 11 bases in between.

This chain links TRBV30 with TRBJ1-1; D not resolved. With 0 bases removed from V and 1 base from J, the gap between germline ends came to 9 bases. CDR1 GTSNPN and CDR2 SVGIG come from the germline V gene (reference sequence). The CDR3 has 14 amino acids. The CDR3 DNA reads as TGTGCCTGGAGTGTGCCAGGCCGGAACACTGAAGCTTTCTTT. This encodes CAWSVPGRNTEAFF.

This chain uses TRBV11-2 with TRBJ2-7; 7 positions agree with TRBD2. The ends lost 5 bases at V and 4 bases at J; junction bases unmatched: 11. Germline CDR1 is SGHAT and CDR2 is FQNNGV. The CDR3 contains 15 residues. This chain's CDR3 is CASSRPGLSLYEQYF. The CDR3 DNA reads TGTGCCAGCAGCAGACCGGGACTATCACTATACGAGCAGTACTTC.

At least ten counts were recorded for this clone. In nucleotides, the CDR3 is TGTGCCATCAGTGATCACACAGATGGCTACACCTTC. It is translated as CAISDHTDGYTF. V gene TRBV10-3 combines with J gene TRBJ1-2, with D unresolved. Germline V gene sequence: CDR1 ENHRY, CDR2 SYGVKD. This CDR3 contains 12 residues. Trimming removed 3 bases from V and 6 bases from J, with 8 bases in between.

The chain links TRBV2 to TRBJ2-2; D unresolved. Trimming removed 8 bases from V and 0 bases from J, with 10 bases in between. The CDR3 length is 14 residues. Germline CDR1 and CDR2: SNHLY and FYNNEI. For the CDR3, the DNA is TGTGCCAGCCAGTTAGACGCGAACACCGGGGAGCTGTTTTTT. Its translation is CASQLDANTGELFF.

The chain combines TRBV4-1 with TRBJ2-7; 8 bases line up with TRBD2. Trimming at V came to 0 bases and at J to 4 bases, leaving 5 bases not matched to a gene. Germline assignment: CDR1 MGHRA and CDR2 YSYEKL. CDR3 length: 15 residues. CDR3: CASSQEAGGRYEQYF. The CDR3 DNA reads TGCGCCAGCAGCCAAGAGGCGGGAGGTCGATACGAGCAGTACTTC.

This clone showed up just once. The chain joins TRBV6-1 to TRBJ2-7; 10 nucleotides match TRBD2. Germline V gives CDR1 MNHNS, CDR2 SASEGT. Trimming took 6 bases from V and 1 from J; bases not matched to a gene: 3. The CDR3 runs to 14 residues. In nucleotides, the CDR3 is TGTGCCAGCAGGGAACTAGCGGGGTCCTACGAGCAGTACTTC. This translates into CASRELAGSYEQYF.

Note on this clone: Distinct nucleotide sequences in the sample also encode this CDR3. The rearrangement uses TRBV9 and TRBJ2-3; unclear D gene. The CDR3 sequence is 14 residues long. Per the germline V gene, CDR1 is SGDLS and CDR2 is YYNGEE. Trimming cost V 2 bases and J 0 bases, with 7 bases left between them. In DNA form, the CDR3 reads TGTGCCAGCAGCGTTGGGGTTAGCACAGATACGCAGTATTTT. Its translation is CASSVGVSTDTQYF.

This clone is medium-sized in the sample. The chain has TRBV19 and TRBJ1-1; unclear D gene. The germline V gene has CDR1 LNHDA and CDR2 SQIVND (reference sequence). V was clipped by 5 bases and J by 4 bases, with 17 bases between them. The length of the CDR3 is 15 residues. In nucleotides, the CDR3 is TGTGCCAGTAGTGAGTTGTCAGCCCTCGGCACTGAAGCTTTCTTT. This encodes CASSELSALGTEAFF. The full variable domain, with the rest looked up from reference TRBV19 and TRBJ1-1, is DGGITQSPKYLFRKEGQNVTLSCEQNLNHDAMYWYRQDPGQGLRLIYYSQIVNDFQKGDIAEGYSVSREKKESFPLTVTSAQKNPTAFYLCASSELSALGTEAFFGQGTRLTVV.

V and J are TRBV20-1 and TRBJ2-5, with a weak D call TRBD2 (5 bases). Germline values: CDR1 DFQATT, CDR2 SNEGSKA (reference sequence). With 3 bases removed from V and 5 bases from J, the gap between germline ends came to 7 bases. The CDR3 has 11 amino acids. The CDR3 protein is CSASLAETQYF. For the CDR3, the DNA is TGCAGTGCTAGTCTAGCCGAGACCCAGTACTTC.

The chain has TRBV11-3 and TRBJ1-1; D remains unclear. Germline CDR1 SGHNT, CDR2 YENEEA. The length of the CDR3 is 13 residues. V lost 5 bases, J lost 11 bases, and 18 bases lay in between. CDR3 residues: CASSRPTEVGAFF. The DNA of the CDR3 is TGTGCCAGCAGCCGCCCCACGGAGGTAGGGGCTTTCTTT.

The rearrangement links TRBV2 to TRBJ2-1; D possibly corresponds to TRBD2 (5 bases). Per germline, CDR1 SNHLY and CDR2 FYNNEI. The CDR3 contains 13 residues. V gave up 7 bases and J gave up 5 bases, with 12 bases separating them. The CDR3 bases are TGTGCCAGCACGCGAGGGCTAAACAATGAGCAGTTCTTC. Protein sequence: CASTRGLNNEQFF.

This clone was seen a single time. V usage is TRBV11-2 and J usage is TRBJ2-5; D is uncertain. Germline loops: CDR1 SGHAT, CDR2 FQNNGV. V lost 5 bases, J lost 5 bases, and 12 bases lay in between. This CDR3 has 13 amino acids. CDR3 loop: CASSVLSVETQYF. CDR3 nucleotides: TGTGCCAGCAGCGTGTTAAGTGTTGAGACCCAGTACTTC.

This clone was counted a single time. This sequence joins TRBV19 and TRBJ2-3, with TRBD1 as a possible D gene (5 bases). The V end lost 7 bases, the J end lost 2 bases, and 10 bases lay between the germline ends. From germline, CDR1 is LNHDA and CDR2 SQIVND (reference sequence). The CDR3 covers 13 residues. Here the CDR3 DNA reads TGTGCCAGTATGAGGACAAACACAGATACGCAGTATTTT. Its protein product is CASMRTNTDTQYF.

The V call is TRBV25-1, the J call TRBJ2-6; D is possibly TRBD1 (6 bases). Germline V gives CDR1 MGHDK, CDR2 SYGVNS. The CDR3 sequence is 17 residues long. V dropped 6 bases and J dropped 0 bases, with 15 bases sitting between them. The chain's CDR3 is CASSPAAGASGANVLTF. The CDR3, as DNA: TGTGCCAGCAGCCCTGCGGCAGGGGCCTCTGGGGCCAACGTCCTGACTTTC.

The V gene is TRBV7-8, the J gene TRBJ1-1; the D is unclear. Germline CDR1 reads SGHVS; CDR2 reads FQNEAQ. CDR3 size: 12 residues. V was cut by 5 bases and J by 3 bases, with 7 bases left in between. The CDR3 bases are TGTGCCAGCAGCCGCTTGTACACTGAAGCTTTCTTT. This translates into CASSRLYTEAFF.

The gene calls are TRBV7-9 and TRBJ2-6; 9 bases align to TRBD1. V lost 2 bases, J lost 2 bases, and 7 bases stayed unmatched. The CDR3 covers 18 residues. Germline CDR1 is SEHNR and CDR2 is FQNEAQ (reference sequence). CDR3 bases: TGTGCCAGCAGCTTACCCAGAGGGACAGGGACTGGGGCCAACGTCCTGACTTTC. Encoded protein: CASSLPRGTGTGANVLTF.

This chain uses TRBV11-3 with TRBJ2-2; no clear D gene. The V end was cut by 4 bases, the J end by 3 bases, with 6 bases between. This CDR3 has 13 amino acids. The germline gives CDR1 SGHNT, CDR2 YENEEA. The CDR3 coding sequence is TGTGCCAGCAGCTCCTCCCACACCGGGGAGCTGTTTTTT. Translated: CASSSSHTGELFF.

The chain couples TRBV6-6 to TRBJ1-2, with a weak D call TRBD1 (6 bases). The CDR3 has 14 residues. Trimming removed 6 bases from V and 3 bases from J, with 14 bases in between. CDR1 and CDR2 from the germline V gene are MNHNY and SVGAGI (reference sequence). The chain's CDR3 is CASSLGDTHYGYTF. The CDR3 DNA is TGTGCCAGCAGCCTCGGGGACACACACTATGGCTACACCTTC.

The CDR3 coding sequence is TGTGCCAGCAGCTTAGTGACAGGGGTGGGCACAGATACGCAGTATTTT. Protein sequence: CASSLVTGVGTDTQYF. This chain uses TRBV11-2 with TRBJ2-3; 8 bases map to TRBD1. CDR1 and CDR2 (germline): SGHAT, FQNNGV. With 1 base clipped from V and 1 base from J, the junction kept 4 bases outside the gene matches. This CDR3 region has 16 residues.

The chain carries TRBV4-1 and TRBJ2-7; 8 bases line up with TRBD1. The CDR3 contains 17 residues. Trimming cost V 2 bases and J 2 bases; bases outside gene matches: 11. Germline CDR1 is MGHRA and CDR2 is YSYEKL. The CDR3 DNA sequence: TGCGCCAGCAGCCAACCCGTAAGGGGACAGGCCCCCTACGAGCAGTACTTC. Translation: CASSQPVRGQAPYEQYF.

A few counts support this clone. The same CDR3 is also encoded by other DNA sequences in this sample. The V call is TRBV6-1, the J call TRBJ2-7; D is unresolved. This CDR3 contains 12 residues. Per germline, CDR1 MNHNS and CDR2 SASEGT. V was pared by 6 bases and J by 3 bases, with 9 bases between. As DNA, the CDR3 is TGTGCCAGCAGCCCCCAAGGCTACGAGCAGTACTTC. Translated: CASSPQGYEQYF.

The rearrangement links TRBV6-1 to TRBJ2-7; D is possibly TRBD1 (5 bases). The germline V gene has CDR1 MNHNS and CDR2 SASEGT. The CDR3 sequence is 16 residues long. V was pared by 1 base and J by 0 bases, with 13 bases between. The CDR3 is CASSEGQPIVSYEQYF. CDR3 DNA sequence: TGTGCCAGCAGTGAAGGACAGCCTATCGTCTCCTACGAGCAGTACTTC.

This chain uses TRBV7-2 with TRBJ2-7; no clear D gene. CDR1 and CDR2 from the germline V gene are SGHTA and FQGNSA. V was cut by 6 bases and J by 5 bases, with 14 bases left in between. This CDR3 is 13 amino acids long. CDR3 coding DNA: TGTGCCAGCAGTTATAGAGTCCGCGACGAGCAGTACTTC. It yields the protein CASSYRVRDEQYF. Together with reference TRBV7-2 and TRBJ2-7, the CDR3 gives the full variable domain: GAGVSQSPSNKVTEKGKDVELRCDPISGHTALYWYRQSLGQGLEFLIYFQGNSAPDKSGLPSDRFSAERTGGSVSTLTIQRTQQEDSAVYLCASSYRVRDEQYFGPGTRLTVT.

The V gene is TRBV6-1, the J gene TRBJ2-1, with TRBD2 matching 8 bases. The CDR3 covers 15 residues. Germline V gene data show CDR1 as MNHNS and CDR2 as SASEGT. Germline trimming cut 10 bases from V and 6 bases from J; bases unmatched to any gene: 14. In DNA form, the CDR3 reads TGTGCCACATGCCGTTGGGGACTAGGGATCAATGAGCAGTTCTTC. Translation: CATCRWGLGINEQFF.

The chain employs TRBV4-1 and TRBJ2-5, with 9 bases that match TRBD1. In germline, CDR1 is MGHRA, CDR2 YSYEKL. The CDR3 is 16 residues long. The J segment lost 1 base and the V segment lost 4 bases, leaving 7 bases of the junction unmatched. The CDR3 loop is CASSLGQGTIQETQYF. The CDR3 region has the DNA TGCGCCAGCAGCCTAGGACAGGGGACAATCCAAGAGACCCAGTACTTC.

The chain links TRBV10-3 to TRBJ2-2; no firm D call. Germline CDR1 is ENHRY and CDR2 is SYGVKD. Trimming stripped 7 bases from V and 6 bases from J, with 18 bases between. This CDR3 spans 15 amino acids. The CDR3 nucleotides read TGTGCCATCACCGATCCGGGCCTCAAACCCGGGGAGCTGTTTTTT. Translating it yields CAITDPGLKPGELFF.

This chain uses TRBV7-8 with TRBJ1-4; D is unresolved. This CDR3 has 15 amino acids. Germline loops: CDR1 SGHVS, CDR2 FQNEAQ. The V end lost 5 bases, the J end lost 0 bases, and 10 bases lay between the germline ends. The CDR3 loop reads CASSERPSTNEKLFF. DNA for the CDR3: TGTGCCAGCAGCGAACGACCGTCAACTAATGAAAAACTGTTTTTT.

The V call is TRBV2, the J call TRBJ2-5; 7 bases fit TRBD2. Germline V gene data show CDR1 as SNHLY and CDR2 as FYNNEI. The length of the CDR3 is 15 residues. The V and J ends lost 6 bases and 0 bases, in that order; junction bases with no gene match: 7. This CDR3 is CASRRLAEYQETQYF. DNA of the CDR3: TGTGCCAGCAGAAGACTAGCAGAATACCAAGAGACCCAGTACTTC. The full variable domain, in which reference TRBV2 and TRBJ2-5 provide the parts outside the CDR3, is EPEVTQTPSHQVTQMGQEVILRCVPISNHLYFYWYRQILGQKVEFLVSFYNNEISEKSEIFDDQFSVERPDGSNFTLKIRSTKLEDSAMYFCASRRLAEYQETQYFGPGTRLLVL.

The chain uses TRBV27 and TRBJ2-2, with no clear D. V was pared by 3 bases and J by 1 base, with 0 bases between. The CDR3 sequence is 12 residues long. The germline gives CDR1 MNHEY, CDR2 SMNVEV (reference sequence). CDR3 nucleotide sequence: TGTGCCAGCAGTTTGAACACCGGGGAGCTGTTTTTT. It specifies CASSLNTGELFF.

The rearrangement joins TRBV5-4 to TRBJ2-1; possibly TRBD1 for D (6 bases). This CDR3 contains 19 residues. V gave up 2 bases and J gave up 0 bases, with 21 bases separating them. Germline V gene data show CDR1 as SGHNT and CDR2 as YYREEE (reference sequence). The CDR3 reads CASSFPERKDRSSYNEQFF. The DNA of the CDR3 is TGTGCCAGCAGCTTCCCCGAACGGAAAGACAGGAGCTCCTACAATGAGCAGTTCTTC.

The rearrangement uses TRBV7-3 and TRBJ2-1, with D perhaps matching TRBD1 (7 bases). The V and J ends lost 0 bases and 9 bases respectively, with 9 bases between them. This CDR3 spans 13 amino acids. Germline CDR1 reads SGHTA; CDR2 reads FQGTGA. The CDR3 sequence is CASSLTEGAEQFF. The CDR3 DNA is TGTGCCAGCAGCTTAACGGAGGGGGCTGAGCAGTTCTTC.